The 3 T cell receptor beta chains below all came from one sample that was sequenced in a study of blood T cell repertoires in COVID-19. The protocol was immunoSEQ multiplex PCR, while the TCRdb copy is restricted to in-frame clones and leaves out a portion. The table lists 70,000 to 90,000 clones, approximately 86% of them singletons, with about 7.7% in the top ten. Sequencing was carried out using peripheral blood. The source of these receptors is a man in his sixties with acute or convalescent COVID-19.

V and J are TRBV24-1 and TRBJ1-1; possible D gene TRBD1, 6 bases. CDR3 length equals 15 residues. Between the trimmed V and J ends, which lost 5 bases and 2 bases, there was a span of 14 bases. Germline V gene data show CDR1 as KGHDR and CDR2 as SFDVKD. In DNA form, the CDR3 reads TGTGCCACCAGTGTGCCCAGGGGCTGCAACACTGAAGCTTTCTTT. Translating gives CATSVPRGCNTEAFF.

CDR3 region: CASRTSGRVLPYEQYF. CDR3 in DNA: TGTGCCAGCAGGACTAGCGGGAGGGTTTTACCCTACGAGCAGTACTTC. The chain carries TRBV6-6 and TRBJ2-7; 14 positions agree with TRBD2. Germline V lookup: CDR1 MNHNY, CDR2 SVGAGI (reference sequence). The CDR3 extends over 16 amino acids. V trimming: 6 bases; J trimming: 2 bases; junction bases outside the gene matches: 6.

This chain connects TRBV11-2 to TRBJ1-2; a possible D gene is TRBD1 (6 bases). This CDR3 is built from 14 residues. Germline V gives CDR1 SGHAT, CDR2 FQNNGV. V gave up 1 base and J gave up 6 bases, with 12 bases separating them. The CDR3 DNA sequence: TGTGCCAGCAGCTTAGCTCACAGGGTGAATGGCTACACCTTC. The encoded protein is CASSLAHRVNGYTF.